This T cell receptor (beta chain) was recovered during a study of blood T cell repertoires in COVID-19. Turning to the study itself: COVID-19 samples collected from the United States, Italy and Spain covered acute and convalescent phases. Sample material is recorded as cDNA or gDNA derived from T cells, B-cell-depleted T cells, or PBMCs.

Participants came from roughly 23 US areas, aged roughly 18 to 95 years. Germline V CDR1 and CDR2: LGHNT, FRNRAP. Trimming shortened V by 5 bases and J by 0 bases, and 10 bases separated the two germline ends. This CDR3 spans 15 amino acids. Original processing methods: It was from reference gene primer amplification that nucleated cell counts were estimated. The method was immunoSEQ multiplex PCR; TCRdb's version includes in-frame clones alone and lacks a portion of them. V and J calls and clone size come straight from that table; D and trimming were deduced from the DNA. Counted here are 300,000 to 500,000 clones, around 87% occurring once; the ten biggest clones make up around 0.91%.

Input material: PBMCs or T cells enriched from blood (not recorded which). The V call is TRBV12-5, the J call TRBJ1-4; the D gene is possibly TRBD1 (6 bases). The TCR originated in a woman in her twenties or thirties with acute COVID-19. This chain's CDR3 is CASGPGQSTNEKLFF. CDR3 bases: TGTGCTAGTGGTCCTGGACAGTCAACTAATGAAAAACTGTTTTTT. Complete variable domain (other parts from reference TRBV12-5 and TRBJ1-4): DARVTQTPRHKVTEMGQEVTMRCQPILGHNTVFWYRQTMMQGLELLAYFRNRAPLDDSGMPKDRFSAEMPDATLATLKIQPSEPRDSAVYFCASGPGQSTNEKLFFGSGTQLSVL.